This TCR beta chain was identified in a study of blood T cell repertoires in COVID-19. Study as a whole: Samples came from the United States, Italy and Spain, spanning acute and convalescent COVID-19. T cells, B-cell-depleted T cells, or PBMCs provided the cDNA or gDNA that served as material.

In the original analysis: Estimated nucleated cell counts came from reference gene primer amplification. Clones were read by immunoSEQ multiplex PCR, and TCRdb kept only the in-frame ones, dropping some. That table is the source of V, J and clone size, and D and trimming were worked out from the DNA. The sample records fewer than 250,000 clones, 88% being singletons. Sequencing was done on a sample of peripheral blood. The receptor comes from a man between 65 and 85 years old with acute or convalescent COVID-19.

The CDR3 sequence: CASSLREGQPQHF. CDR3 coding DNA: TGTGCCAGCAGTTTGAGGGAGGGTCAGCCCCAGCATTTT. V usage is TRBV27 and J usage is TRBJ1-5; no clear D. CDR3 length equals 13 residues. The V end was cut by 3 bases, the J end by 6 bases, with 9 bases between. CDR1 MNHEY and CDR2 SMNVEV come from the germline V gene (reference sequence).